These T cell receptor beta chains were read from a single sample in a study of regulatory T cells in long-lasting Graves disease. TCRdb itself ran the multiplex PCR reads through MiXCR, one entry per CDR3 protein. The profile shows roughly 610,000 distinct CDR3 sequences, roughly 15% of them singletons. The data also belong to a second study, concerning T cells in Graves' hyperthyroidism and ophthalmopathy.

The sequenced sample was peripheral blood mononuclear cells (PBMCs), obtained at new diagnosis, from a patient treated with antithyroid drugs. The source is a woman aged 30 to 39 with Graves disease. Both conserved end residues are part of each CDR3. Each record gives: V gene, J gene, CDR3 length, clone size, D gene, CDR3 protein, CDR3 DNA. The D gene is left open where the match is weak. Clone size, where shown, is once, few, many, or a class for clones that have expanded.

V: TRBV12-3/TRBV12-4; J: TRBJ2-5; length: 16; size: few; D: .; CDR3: CASSFWQASRRETQYF; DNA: TGTGCCAGCAGTTTTTGGCAGGCGTCTAGGCGAGAGACCCAGTACTTC
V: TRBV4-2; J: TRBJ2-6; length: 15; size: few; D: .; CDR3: CASMPGPSGANVLTF; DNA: TGTGCCAGCATGCCAGGGCCCTCTGGGGCCAACGTCCTGACTTTC
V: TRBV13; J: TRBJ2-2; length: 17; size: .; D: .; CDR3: CASSPQGLLGRTGELFF; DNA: TGTGCCAGCAGCCCCCAGGGACTCCTAGGCCGTACCGGGGAGCTGTTTTTT
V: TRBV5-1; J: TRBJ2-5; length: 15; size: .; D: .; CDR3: CASSLVAGPQETQYF; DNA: TGCGCCAGCAGCTTGGTCGCCGGACCCCAAGAGACCCAGTACTTC
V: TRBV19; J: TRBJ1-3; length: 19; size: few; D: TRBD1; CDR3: CASRLSGTGGVITGNTIYF; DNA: TGTGCCAGTAGACTCTCCGGGACAGGGGGCGTCATCACTGGAAACACCATATATTTT
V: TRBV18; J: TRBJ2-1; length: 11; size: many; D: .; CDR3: CASSRVNEQFF; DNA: TGTGCCAGCTCACGGGTGAATGAGCAGTTCTTC
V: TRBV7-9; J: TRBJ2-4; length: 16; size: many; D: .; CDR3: CASSLQRGVAKNIQYF; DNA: TGTGCCAGCAGCCTACAACGTGGGGTGGCCAAAAACATTCAGTACTTC
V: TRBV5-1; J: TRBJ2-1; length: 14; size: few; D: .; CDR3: CASSFRFGPNEQFF; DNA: TGTGCCAGCAGTTTTCGGTTCGGCCCCAATGAGCAGTTCTTC
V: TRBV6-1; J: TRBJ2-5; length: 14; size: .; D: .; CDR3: CASSTRTDQETQYF; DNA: TGTGCCAGCAGTACAAGGACAGACCAAGAGACCCAGTACTTC
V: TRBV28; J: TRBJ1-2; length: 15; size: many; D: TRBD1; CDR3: CASSFWDRGIGGYTF; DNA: TGTGCCAGCAGTTTTTGGGACAGGGGGATTGGCGGCTACACCTTC
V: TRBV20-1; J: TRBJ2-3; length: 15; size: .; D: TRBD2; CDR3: CSATDREGRTDTQYF; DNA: TGCAGTGCGACCGATAGGGAGGGGCGCACAGATACGCAGTATTTT
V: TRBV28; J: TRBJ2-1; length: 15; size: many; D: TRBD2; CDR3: CASSFRGVNYNEQFF; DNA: TGTGCCAGCAGTTTCCGGGGGGTGAACTACAATGAGCAGTTCTTC
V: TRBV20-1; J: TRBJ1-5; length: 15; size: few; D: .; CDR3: CSASRGQGSNQPQHF; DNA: TGCAGTGCCTCCAGGGGTCAAGGGAGCAATCAGCCCCAGCATTTT
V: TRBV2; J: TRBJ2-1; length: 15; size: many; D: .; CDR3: CASRPSPGDYNEQFF; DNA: TGTGCCAGCAGACCCTCTCCAGGGGACTACAATGAGCAGTTCTTC
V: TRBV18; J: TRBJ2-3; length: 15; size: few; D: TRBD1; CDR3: CASSLGQGGSDTQYF; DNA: TGTGCCAGCTCACTTGGACAGGGTGGCTCAGATACGCAGTATTTT
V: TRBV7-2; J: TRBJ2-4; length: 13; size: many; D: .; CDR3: CASSPTFWDIQYF; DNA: TGTGCCAGCAGCCCAACCTTCTGGGACATTCAGTACTTC
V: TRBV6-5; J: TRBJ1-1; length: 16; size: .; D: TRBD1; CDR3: CASSYSTGTGRAEAFF; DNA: TGTGCCAGCAGTTACTCGACCGGGACAGGGAGGGCTGAAGCTTTCTTT
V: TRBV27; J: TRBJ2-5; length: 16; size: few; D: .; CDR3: CASSSRTPAIGETQYF; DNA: TGTGCCAGCAGTTCCCGGACACCAGCCATAGGGGAGACCCAGTACTTC
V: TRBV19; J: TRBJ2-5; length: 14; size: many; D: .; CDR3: CASSTDSQQETQYF; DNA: TGTGCCAGTAGTACGGACAGTCAACAAGAGACCCAGTACTTC
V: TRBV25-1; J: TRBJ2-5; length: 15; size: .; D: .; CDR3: CASTSTGRWQETQHF; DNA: TGTGCCAGCACGTCGACTGGGCGGTGGCAAGAGACCCAGCACTTC
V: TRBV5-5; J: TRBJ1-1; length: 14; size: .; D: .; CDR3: CASSFSGRDTEAFF; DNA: TGTGCCAGCAGCTTTTCTGGGCGCGACACTGAAGCTTTCTTT
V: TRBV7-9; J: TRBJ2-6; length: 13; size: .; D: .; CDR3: CATRDSGANVLTF; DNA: TGTGCCACCCGAGATTCTGGGGCCAACGTCCTGACTTTC
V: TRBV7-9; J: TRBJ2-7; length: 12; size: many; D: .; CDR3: CASSGGGHEQYF; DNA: TGTGCCAGCAGCGGGGGGGGCCACGAGCAGTACTTC
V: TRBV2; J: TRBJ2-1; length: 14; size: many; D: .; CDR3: CASSELASYNEQFF; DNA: TGTGCCAGCAGTGAGTTAGCCTCTTACAATGAGCAGTTCTTC
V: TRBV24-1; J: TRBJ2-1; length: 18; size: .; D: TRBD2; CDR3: CATSDSPGTSGSYNEQFF; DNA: TGTGCCACCAGTGATAGTCCCGGGACTAGCGGGAGCTACAATGAGCAGTTCTTC
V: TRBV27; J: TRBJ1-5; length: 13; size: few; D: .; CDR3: CARWGGSSQPQHF; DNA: TGTGCCAGATGGGGGGGTTCAAGTCAGCCCCAGCATTTT
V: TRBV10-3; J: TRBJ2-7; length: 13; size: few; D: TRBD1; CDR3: CATRDRVGYEQYF; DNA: TGTGCCACCCGGGACAGGGTCGGTTACGAGCAGTACTTC
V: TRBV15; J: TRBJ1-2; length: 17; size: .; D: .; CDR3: CATSSRDLRKSLYGYTF; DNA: TGTGCCACCAGCAGCAGGGATTTACGTAAATCTCTCTATGGCTACACCTTC
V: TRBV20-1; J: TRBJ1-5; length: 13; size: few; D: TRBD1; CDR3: CSTPGTGWQPQHF; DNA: TGCAGTACTCCCGGGACAGGGTGGCAGCCCCAGCATTTT
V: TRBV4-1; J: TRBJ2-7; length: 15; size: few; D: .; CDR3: CASSQGGVPSYEQYF; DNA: TGCGCCAGCAGCCAAGGTGGGGTTCCCTCCTACGAGCAGTACTTC
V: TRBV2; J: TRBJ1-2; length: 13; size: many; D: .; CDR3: CASSEPWAGGYTF; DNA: TGTGCCAGCAGTGAGCCCTGGGCAGGTGGCTACACCTTC
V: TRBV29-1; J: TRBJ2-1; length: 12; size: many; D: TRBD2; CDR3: CSAGGGSNEQFF; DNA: TGCAGCGCGGGTGGCGGGAGTAATGAGCAGTTCTTC